The present T cell receptor beta chain was sequenced within a study of control samples from healthy donors and cancer patients (dated by TCRdb to the early 2020s). The germline V gene (reference sequence) sets CDR1 to SGHNT and CDR2 to YYREEE. V is reduced by 3 bases and J by 5 bases, leaving a spacing of 14 bases between them. The CDR3 measures 15 amino acids from cysteine to phenylalanine. Only the CDR3 part of the read is kept: 45 bases, read in frame from the first base. The method behind the library was the immunoSEQ multiplex PCR assay. TCRdb stores this immuneACCESS table with in-frame sequences only. Part of the clones is absent; in the studies checked, under half of the shortfall reflects unresolved V genes, and no reason is known for the rest. The sample table contains some 130,000 clones; only one count was recorded for about 93% of them. In total, the top ten clones hold around 2.3% of the sample.

Details on this clone: The antigen this receptor binds is unknown. No base qualities exist here, and no much larger clone lies one base off it.

The sequenced sample consisted of blood. The chain links TRBV5-4 with TRBJ2-2, with a tentative D gene TRBD1 over 5 matching bases. The TCR sequence derives from a man aged 40-55 years in good health. DNA sequence: TGTGCCAGCAGCTCCAGGGTGATTGGGACCGGGGAGCTGTTTTTT. It translates as CASSSRVIGTGELFF. The CDR3, completed at both ends by the reference TRBV5-4 and TRBJ2-2 genes, gives the full variable domain ETGVTQSPTHLIKTRGQQVTLRCSSQSGHNTVSWYQQALGQGPQFIFQYYREEENGRGNFPPRFSGLQFPNYSSELNVNALELDDSALYLCASSSRVIGTGELFFGEGSRLTVL.